This T cell receptor (beta chain) originates from a study of T cell responses to AZD1222 COVID-19 vaccine. Assay used: immunoSEQ multiplex PCR; TCRdb lists only in-frame clones, some missing. The sample holds 130,000 to 150,000 clones, 88% seen once. The sequences come from peripheral blood, collected on day 0 of AZD1222 vaccination. The receptor was isolated from an adult in good health.

CDR3 residues: CASSLRGSYGYTF. DNA of the CDR3: TGTGCCAGCAGCTTACGAGGGTCCTATGGCTACACCTTC. The J gene is TRBJ1-2, the V gene TRBV7-9; D call uncertain. V was trimmed by 2 bases and J by 4 bases, leaving 8 bases between them. Germline-derived CDR1 and CDR2 are SEHNR and FQNEAQ (reference sequence). This CDR3 is 13 amino acids long.